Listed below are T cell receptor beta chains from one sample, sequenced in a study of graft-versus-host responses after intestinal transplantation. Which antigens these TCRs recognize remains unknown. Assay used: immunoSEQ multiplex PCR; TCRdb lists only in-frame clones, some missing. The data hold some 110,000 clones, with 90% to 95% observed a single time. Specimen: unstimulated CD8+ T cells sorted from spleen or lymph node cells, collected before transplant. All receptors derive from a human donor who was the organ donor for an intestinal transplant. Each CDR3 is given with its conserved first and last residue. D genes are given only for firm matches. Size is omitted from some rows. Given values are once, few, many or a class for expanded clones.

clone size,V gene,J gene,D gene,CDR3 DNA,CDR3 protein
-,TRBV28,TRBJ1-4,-,TGTGCCAGCAGGGTGGTGGGCTCCCTTGAAAAACTGTTTTTT,CASRVVGSLEKLFF
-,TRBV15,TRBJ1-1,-,TGTGCCACCAGCAGAGATCAGGGCCTCTTCATGAACACTGAAGCTTTCTTT,CATSRDQGLFMNTEAFF
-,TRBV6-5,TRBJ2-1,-,TGTGCCAGCAGCCCATACGTTTACAATGAGCAGTTCTTC,CASSPYVYNEQFF
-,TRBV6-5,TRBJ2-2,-,TGTGCCAGCAGTTACTACAAGACACCTTCCACCGGGGAGCTGTTTTTT,CASSYYKTPSTGELFF
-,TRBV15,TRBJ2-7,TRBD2,TGTGCCACCAGCGGCGGACTAGCGGGATCCTACGAGCAGTACTTC,CATSGGLAGSYEQYF
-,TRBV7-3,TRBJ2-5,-,TGTGCCAGCAGCTTAGAACCGATCCCACAAGAGACCCAGTACTTC,CASSLEPIPQETQYF
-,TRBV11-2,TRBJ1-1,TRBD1,TGTGCCAGCAGCTTAGAAAGGGGACAGGGAGGTGCTTTCTTT,CASSLERGQGGAFF
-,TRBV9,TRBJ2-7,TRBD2,TGTGCCAGCAGCGGTAGCGGGAGGGCAAAAGAGCAGTACTTC,CASSGSGRAKEQYF
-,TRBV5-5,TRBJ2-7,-,TGTGCCAGCAGCTTTTCTCAGGGGCTCTACGAGCAGTACTTC,CASSFSQGLYEQYF
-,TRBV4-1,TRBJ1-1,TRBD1,TGCGCCAGCAGCCACGACAGGGGCACTGAAGCTTTCTTT,CASSHDRGTEAFF
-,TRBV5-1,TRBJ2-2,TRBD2,TGCGCCAGCAGCTTGAGAGGGACTAGCGTTTTTGGGGAGCTGTTTTTT,CASSLRGTSVFGELFF
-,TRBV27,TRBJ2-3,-,TGTGCCAGCAGCCCAGACCGACTAGATCCGCAGTATTTT,CASSPDRLDPQYF
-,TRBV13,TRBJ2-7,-,TGTGCCAGCAGCGCCGACCAGATGGGTTACGAGCAGTACTTC,CASSADQMGYEQYF
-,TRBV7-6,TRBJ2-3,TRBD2,TGTGCCAGCAGCGAACCGGCGCTAGCGGGCGCAGATACGCAGTATTTT,CASSEPALAGADTQYF
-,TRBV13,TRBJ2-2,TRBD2,TGTGCCAGTCGGACTAGCGGGAGGAACACCGGGGAGCTGTTTTTT,CASRTSGRNTGELFF
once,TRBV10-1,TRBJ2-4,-,TGCGCCAGCAGTGACGGCCTAGCCAAAAACATTCAGTACTTC,CASSDGLAKNIQYF
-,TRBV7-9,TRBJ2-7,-,TGTGCCAGCAGCTTAGGACTAGAGCTAGAGCAGTACTTC,CASSLGLELEQYF
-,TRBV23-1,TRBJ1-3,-,TGCGCCAGCAGTCAATCCCGGACGTCAACGGGAAATGGCACCATATATTTT,CASSQSRTSTGNGTIYF
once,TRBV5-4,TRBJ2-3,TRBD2,TGTGCCAGCAGCTTGGTCGGCGGGAGTGGGTCAGATACGCAGTATTTT,CASSLVGGSGSDTQYF
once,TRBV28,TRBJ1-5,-,TGTGCCAGCAGTTCTCAGGGGAGAAGGAATCAGCCCCAGCATTTT,CASSSQGRRNQPQHF
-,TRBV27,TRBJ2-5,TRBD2,TGTGCCAGCAGTTCGGGGGGGACCCAGTACTTC,CASSSGGTQYF
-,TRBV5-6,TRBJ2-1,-,TGTGCCAGCAGCTCCCTAGGACCCTACAATGAGCAGTTCTTC,CASSSLGPYNEQFF
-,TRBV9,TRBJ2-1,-,TGTGCCAGCAGCGTAGCTCAAACTCTCTCCTACAATGAGCAGTTCTTC,CASSVAQTLSYNEQFF
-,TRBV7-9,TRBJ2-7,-,TGTGCCAGCAGCTTAGTAATGGTAGCGGAAGAGCAGTACTTC,CASSLVMVAEEQYF
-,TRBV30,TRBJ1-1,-,TGTGCCTGGAGCGCAGCGGGCACTGAAGCTTTCTTT,CAWSAAGTEAFF
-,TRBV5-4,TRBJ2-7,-,TGTGCCAGCAGCTGGGGGGCAGGGACCCTCTACGAGCAGTACTTC,CASSWGAGTLYEQYF
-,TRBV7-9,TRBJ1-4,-,TGTGCCAGCAGCCGGGGAGGGGCTAATGAAAAACTGTTTTTT,CASSRGGANEKLFF
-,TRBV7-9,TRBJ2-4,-,TGTGCCAGCAGCTTAGTCCCGGAGGGCCGAAACATTCAGTACTTC,CASSLVPEGRNIQYF
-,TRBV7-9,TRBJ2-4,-,TGTGCCAGCTCCCGGGTCAACTGGGACATTCAGTACTTC,CASSRVNWDIQYF
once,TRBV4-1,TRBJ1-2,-,TGCGCCAGCAGCCAAGGTTCGGACCGCTATAACTATGGCTACACCTTC,CASSQGSDRYNYGYTF
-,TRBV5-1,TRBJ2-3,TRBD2,TGCGCCAGCAGCGCCCCGGGAGGGCTTAGAGATACGCAGTATTTT,CASSAPGGLRDTQYF
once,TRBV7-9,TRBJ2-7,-,TGTGCCAGCAGCCCCGGCGTCGAGCAGTACTTC,CASSPGVEQYF
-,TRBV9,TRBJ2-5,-,TGTGCCAGCAGCGTAGGGGCGGAGAGTAGCCAAGAGACCCAGTACTTC,CASSVGAESSQETQYF
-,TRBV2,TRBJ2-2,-,TGTGCCAGCCCCCTCCACAGCCTACACACCGGGGAGCTGTTTTTT,CASPLHSLHTGELFF
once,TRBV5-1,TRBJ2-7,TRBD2,TGCGCCAGCAGCTTGAAATTAGCGGGAAGCTACGGGCAGTACTTC,CASSLKLAGSYGQYF